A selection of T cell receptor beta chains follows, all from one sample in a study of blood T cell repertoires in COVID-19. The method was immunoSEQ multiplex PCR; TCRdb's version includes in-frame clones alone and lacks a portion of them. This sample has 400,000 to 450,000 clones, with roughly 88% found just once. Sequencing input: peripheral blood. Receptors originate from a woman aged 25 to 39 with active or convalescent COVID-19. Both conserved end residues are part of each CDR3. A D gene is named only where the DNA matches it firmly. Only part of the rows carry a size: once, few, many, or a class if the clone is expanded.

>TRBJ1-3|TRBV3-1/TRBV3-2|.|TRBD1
TGTGCCAGCAGCCAAGGCAGGGGGTATGGAAACACCATATATTTT
CASSQGRGYGNTIYF
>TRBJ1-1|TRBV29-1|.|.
TGCAGCGTTGTCCGGGACACCTTGTTACTATCTGAAGCTTTCTTT
CSVVRDTLLLSEAFF
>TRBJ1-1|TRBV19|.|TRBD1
TGTGCCAGTAGTGCCGGGACAGGGGGTTTCTTT
CASSAGTGGFF
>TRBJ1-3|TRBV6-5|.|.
TGTGCCAGCAGTTACTCGGACATAGCCTCTGGAAACACCATATATTTT
CASSYSDIASGNTIYF
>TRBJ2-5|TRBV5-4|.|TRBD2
TGTGCCAGCAGCTTGACGGGAGGGCCTCCAGGGGAGACCCAGTACTTC
CASSLTGGPPGETQYF
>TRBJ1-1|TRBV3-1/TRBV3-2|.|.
TGTGCCAGCAGAACGTTGGACAGCTTCCCGAACACTGAAGCTTTCTTT
CASRTLDSFPNTEAFF
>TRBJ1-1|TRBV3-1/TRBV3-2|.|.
TGTGCCAGCAGCGCTACACTCGGGTCCATGAACACTGAAGCTTTCTTT
CASSATLGSMNTEAFF
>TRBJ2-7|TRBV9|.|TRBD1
TGTGCCAGCAGCAAACAGCCACCGGGACAGGGTACCTACGAGCAGTACTTC
CASSKQPPGQGTYEQYF
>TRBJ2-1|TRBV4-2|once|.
TGTGCCAGCAGCCAAGATGGTCCGAGGGATGAGCAGTTCTTC
CASSQDGPRDEQFF
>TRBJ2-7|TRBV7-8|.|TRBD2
TGTGCCAGCAGTCTGGGGACTAGCGGAATCTACGAGCAGTACTTC
CASSLGTSGIYEQYF
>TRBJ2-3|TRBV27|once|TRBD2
TGTGCCAGCAGTTTTAGCGGGGCTGGCACAGATACGCAGTATTTT
CASSFSGAGTDTQYF
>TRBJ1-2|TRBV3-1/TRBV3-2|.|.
TGTGCCAGCAGCTCCCGAGAGGGTTTGAACTATGGCTACACCTTC
CASSSREGLNYGYTF
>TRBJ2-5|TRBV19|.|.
TGTGCCAGTAGTATTCAGCGGTCAGAGACCCAGTACTTC
CASSIQRSETQYF
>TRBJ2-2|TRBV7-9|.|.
TGTGCCAGCAGCCACCCCCTTCTCGGCACCGGGGAGCTGTTTTTT
CASSHPLLGTGELFF
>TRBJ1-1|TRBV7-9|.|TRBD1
TGTGCCAGCAGCCCGGGACAGGGGCCTGCTAAAGCTTTCTTT
CASSPGQGPAKAFF
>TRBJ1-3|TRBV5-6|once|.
TGTGCCAGCAGTTCCGGGAACACCATATATTTT
CASSSGNTIYF
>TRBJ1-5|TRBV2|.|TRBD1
TGTGCCAGCAGTGGACAGGGAAGGGCAAATCAGCCCCAGCATTTT
CASSGQGRANQPQHF
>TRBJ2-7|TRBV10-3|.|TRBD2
TGTGCCATCAGTGAAAGGCGGACTAGCGGGGTCTCGGCGGAGCAGTACTTC
CAISERRTSGVSAEQYF
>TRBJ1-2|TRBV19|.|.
TGTGCCAGTAGTATCTCCGTGGACTTCTCCCTCTATTATGGCTACACCTTC
CASSISVDFSLYYGYTF
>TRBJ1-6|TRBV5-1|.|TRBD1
TGCGCCAGCAGCCAGGACAGGGACAGATCACCCCTCCACTTT
CASSQDRDRSPLHF
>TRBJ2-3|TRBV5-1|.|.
TGCGCCAGCAGCTTGGTTGGTGATCGGACAGATACGCAGTATTTT
CASSLVGDRTDTQYF
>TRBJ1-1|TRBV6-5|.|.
TGTGCCAGCAGTCCTACAGGGATGAGGGCTTTCTTT
CASSPTGMRAFF
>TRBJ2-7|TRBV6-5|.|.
TGTGCCAGCAGTTACCCAGGGTCCTACGAGCAGTACTTC
CASSYPGSYEQYF
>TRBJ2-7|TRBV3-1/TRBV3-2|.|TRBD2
TGTGCCAGCAGCCGAGGACTAGCGGGCCTTAGCTCCTACGAGCAGTACTTC
CASSRGLAGLSSYEQYF
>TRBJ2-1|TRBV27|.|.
TGTGCCAGCAGTTTATTACGGCTAGCGAAGAACAATGAGCAGTTCTTC
CASSLLRLAKNNEQFF
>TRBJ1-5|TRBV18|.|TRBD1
TGTGCCAGCTCACCAGAACAGGGGAGGAGCAATCAGCCCCAGCATTTT
CASSPEQGRSNQPQHF
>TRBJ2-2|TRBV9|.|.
TGTGCCAGCAGCGTCTTTTCCCTCCCCGGGGAGCTGTTTTTT
CASSVFSLPGELFF
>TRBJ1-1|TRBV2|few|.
TGTGCCAGCAGTGAGTCCGGGTTCGACACTGAAGCTTTCTTT
CASSESGFDTEAFF
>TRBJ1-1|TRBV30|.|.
TGTGCCTGGAGTGTACTTGGGGGAGGGGTTGAAGCTTTCTTT
CAWSVLGGGVEAFF
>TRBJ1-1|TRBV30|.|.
TGTGCCTGGAGTGTTGATGCGGGAGGCACTGAAGCTTTCTTT
CAWSVDAGGTEAFF
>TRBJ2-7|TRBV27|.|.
TGTGCCAGCGCAAAGCTTTCAATTTCCTACGAGCAGTACTTC
CASAKLSISYEQYF
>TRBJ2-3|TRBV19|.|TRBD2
TGTGCCAGTAGTATAGGGGCTAGCGGGACGAATACGCAGTATTTT
CASSIGASGTNTQYF
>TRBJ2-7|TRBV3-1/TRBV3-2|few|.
TGTGCCAGCAGCCAAGCCCTAGCTATAACCTCCTACGAGCAGTACTTC
CASSQALAITSYEQYF
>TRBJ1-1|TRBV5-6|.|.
TGTGCCAGCAGCTTGGTGATTCGGGGAAGCACTGAAGCTTTCTTT
CASSLVIRGSTEAFF
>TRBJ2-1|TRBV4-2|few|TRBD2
TGTGCCAGCAGCCAAGGTCAGAGCGGGGTCAATGAGCAGTTCTTC
CASSQGQSGVNEQFF
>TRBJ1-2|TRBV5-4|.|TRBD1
TGTGCCAGCAGCATACCGACAGGGGAGGGAAATGGCTACACCTTC
CASSIPTGEGNGYTF
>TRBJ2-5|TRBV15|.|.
TGTGCCACCAGCAGAGCCCCCACCCCCGACAGGTCAGGCCAGACCCAGTACTTC
CATSRAPTPDRSGQTQYF
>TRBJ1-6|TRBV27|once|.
TGTGCCAGCAGAACCGGACATTCATCACCCCTCCACTTT
CASRTGHSSPLHF
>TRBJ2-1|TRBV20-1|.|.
TGCAGTGCTAGTGGACTCCGAGCGATAAATGAGCAGTTCTTC
CSASGLRAINEQFF
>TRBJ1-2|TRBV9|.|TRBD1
TGTGCCAGCAGCGCGACAGGGTTTGACTATGGCTACACCTTC
CASSATGFDYGYTF
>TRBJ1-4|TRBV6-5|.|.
TGTGCCAGCAGTTACGGGTTCCGCAGGGTGGATGAAAAACTGTTTTTT
CASSYGFRRVDEKLFF
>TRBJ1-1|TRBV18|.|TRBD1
TGTGCCAGCTCACAGACCGGGACAGGGGATACTGAAGCTTTCTTT
CASSQTGTGDTEAFF
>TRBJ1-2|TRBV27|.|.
TGTGCCAGCAGTTCGGCGACGGGTGGCTACACCTTC
CASSSATGGYTF
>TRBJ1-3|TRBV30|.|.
TGTGCCTGGAGCACCGGCTCTGGAAACACCATATATTTT
CAWSTGSGNTIYF
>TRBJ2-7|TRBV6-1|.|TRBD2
TGTGCCAGCAGTGAGGGCCCGGCCAGGACTAGCGGGAGTGACGAGCAGTACTTC
CASSEGPARTSGSDEQYF
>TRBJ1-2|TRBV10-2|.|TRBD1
TGCGCCAGCAGTGTATCCGGGACAGGGGGCGGAGGTGGCTACACCTTC
CASSVSGTGGGGGYTF
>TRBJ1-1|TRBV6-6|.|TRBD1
TGTGCCAGCAGGAGTACAGGGGGGACTGAAGCTTTCTTT
CASRSTGGTEAFF
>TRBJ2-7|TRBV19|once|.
TGTGCCAGTAGTATATCCGACAGCAGCAGCTCCTACGAGCAGTACTTC
CASSISDSSSSYEQYF
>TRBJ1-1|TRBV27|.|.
TGTGCCAGCAGTTTAATACAGGGAGCCACTGAAGCTTTCTTT
CASSLIQGATEAFF
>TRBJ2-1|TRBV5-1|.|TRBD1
TGCGCCAGCAGCTTGCAGGGGGTTGAGCAGTTCTTC
CASSLQGVEQFF
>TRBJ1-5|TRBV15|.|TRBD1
TGTGCCACCAGCAGAGAGACAGGGGTTCAGCCCCAGCATTTT
CATSRETGVQPQHF